Shown below are 28 T cell receptor beta chains from a single sample sequenced in a study of blood T cell repertoires in COVID-19. Assay used: immunoSEQ multiplex PCR; TCRdb lists only in-frame clones, some missing. The data show 200,000 or so clones, roughly three quarters seen once. Sequenced: peripheral blood. These receptors were obtained from a man between 60 and 75 years old with active or convalescent COVID-19.

The chain links TRBV9 to TRBJ1-3; unclear D gene. With 4 bases removed from V and 1 base from J, the gap between germline ends came to 6 bases. Per germline, CDR1 SGDLS and CDR2 YYNGEE. There are 13 residues in the CDR3. CDR3 amino acids: CASSPPSGNTIYF. The CDR3 DNA reads TGTGCCAGCAGCCCTCCTTCTGGAAACACCATATATTTT.

Only a few counts were recorded for this clone. The rearrangement joins TRBV7-9 to TRBJ1-1, with unresolved D. The CDR3 consists of 14 residues. Between the trimmed V and J ends, which lost 2 bases and 1 base, there was a span of 8 bases. In germline, CDR1 is SEHNR, CDR2 FQNEAQ (reference sequence). This chain's CDR3 is CASSLPTGNTEAFF. CDR3 nucleotide sequence: TGTGCCAGCAGCTTACCCACCGGGAACACTGAAGCTTTCTTT.

This clone was seen many times. As DNA, the CDR3 is TGTGCCAGCAGCGTATATCCAGGGAACACTGAAGCTTTCTTT. Translating it yields CASSVYPGNTEAFF. The V gene is TRBV9, the J gene TRBJ1-1; D uncertain. The germline V gene has CDR1 SGDLS and CDR2 YYNGEE. The CDR3 totals 14 residues. Deletions cut 1 base from V and 1 base from J, with 8 bases between.

The chain is built from TRBV6-2 or TRBV6-3 and TRBJ2-3; perhaps TRBD1 as D (6 bases). V was cut by 5 bases and J by 4 bases, with 19 bases left in between. Per germline, CDR1 MNHEY and CDR2 SVGEGT. The CDR3 is 16 residues long. The CDR3 nucleotides are TGTGCCAGCAGTGCACAGCGGAGGACAGCTGCAGATACGCAGTATTTT. Translation gives CASSAQRRTAADTQYF.

This rearrangement joins TRBV6-5 to TRBJ2-3; tentative D call: TRBD1 (6 bases). The V gene's germline CDR1 is MNHEY and CDR2 SVGAGI. The CDR3 length is 14 residues. V lost 7 bases to trimming and J lost 0 bases, with 11 bases between them. The CDR3 DNA is TGTGCCAGCACCAGGACAGCTAGCACAGATACGCAGTATTTT. It codes for CASTRTASTDTQYF.

This clone was detected only once. V usage is TRBV9 and J usage is TRBJ2-7; D might be TRBD2 (6 bases). The CDR3 extends over 17 amino acids. Trimming cost V 1 base and J 4 bases, with 21 bases left between them. Germline V lookup: CDR1 SGDLS, CDR2 YYNGEE. Here the CDR3 reads CASSVKAGGAGKYEQYF. CDR3 nucleotides: TGTGCCAGCAGCGTAAAAGCCGGAGGGGCAGGGAAATACGAGCAGTACTTC.

With regard to this clone: Other DNA variants within this sample encode the same CDR3. The chain joins TRBV12-3 or TRBV12-4 to TRBJ1-5; D is ambiguous. V was shortened by 2 bases and J by 7 bases, with 9 bases between the two germline ends. This CDR3 contains 13 residues. Written as DNA, the CDR3 is TGTGCCAGCAGTTTACTAGAGGGCCAGCCCCAGCATTTT. Protein: CASSLLEGQPQHF.

The chain couples TRBV6-4 to TRBJ2-7; TRBD1 aligns across 9 bases. This CDR3 is 14 amino acids long. The trim removed 6 bases at V and 6 bases at J, leaving 9 bases unmatched. The germline gives CDR1 MRHNA, CDR2 SNTAGT. The CDR3 nucleotides read TGTGCCAGCAGAGCCCCGGGACAGGGATGCGAGCAGTACTTC. It yields the protein CASRAPGQGCEQYF.

The chain employs TRBV19 and TRBJ1-4; 7 bases are a match to TRBD1. The CDR3 consists of 14 residues. Losses at the gene ends were 6 bases for V and 0 bases for J; bases not matched to a gene: 1. Germline lookup yields CDR1 LNHDA and CDR2 SQIVND (reference sequence). The CDR3 region is CASRGTATNEKLFF. DNA of the CDR3: TGTGCCAGTAGGGGGACAGCAACTAATGAAAAACTGTTTTTT.

The rearrangement links TRBV14 to TRBJ2-1; possible D gene TRBD2, 6 bases. V was shortened by 8 bases and J by 3 bases, with 14 bases between the two germline ends. CDR1 and CDR2 from the germline V gene are SGHDN and FVKESK. The CDR3 covers 14 residues. The CDR3 coding sequence is TGTGCCAGCTCCCGGGAGAGGGGCTACAATGAGCAGTTCTTC. It codes for CASSRERGYNEQFF.

The chain uses TRBV18 and TRBJ2-2, with TRBD2 as a possible D gene (5 bases). Trimming removed 4 bases at V and 4 bases at J, with 16 bases between. CDR3 length: 16 amino acids. The germline CDR1 and CDR2 sequences are KGHSH and LQKENI. In DNA, the CDR3 is TGTGCCAGCTCACTCCTGGGAACTCTAGCCACCGGGGAGCTGTTTTTT. This sequence encodes CASSLLGTLATGELFF.

The chain recombines TRBV10-3 with TRBJ2-7; possibly TRBD1 for D (6 bases). Per germline, CDR1 ENHRY and CDR2 SYGVKD. The CDR3 runs to 13 residues. The V gene lost 10 bases and the J gene lost 5 bases, with 18 bases spanning the gap. CDR3 amino acids: CATRPPGQNEQYF. The DNA of the CDR3 is TGTGCCACCAGGCCCCCGGGACAAAACGAGCAGTACTTC.

V is TRBV15 and J is TRBJ1-5; D is possibly TRBD1 (5 bases). Germline V gives CDR1 LNHNV, CDR2 YYDKDF (reference sequence). The germline V and J ends were trimmed by 1 base and 5 bases, with 12 bases remaining between them. The CDR3 is 15 residues long. CDR3 loop: CATSRGGAGDQPQHF. The CDR3 DNA reads as TGTGCCACCAGCAGAGGGGGCGCGGGAGATCAGCCCCAGCATTTT.

The chain carries TRBV19 and TRBJ1-1; no reliable D call. The germline V gene encodes CDR1 LNHDA and CDR2 SQIVND (reference sequence). Trimming removed 5 bases from V and 4 bases from J, with 17 bases in between. This CDR3 spans 15 amino acids. The CDR3 reads CASSDSPGGGTEAFF. CDR3 coding DNA: TGTGCCAGTAGTGACTCCCCGGGTGGTGGCACTGAAGCTTTCTTT.

The J gene is TRBJ2-7, the V gene TRBV6-5, with 7 nucleotides matching TRBD2. The J segment lost 3 bases and the V segment lost 0 bases, leaving 5 bases of the junction unmatched. The length of the CDR3 is 15 residues. Germline CDR1 reads MNHEY; CDR2 reads SVGAGI. The CDR3 here is CASSYSLALGYEQYF. For the CDR3, the DNA is TGTGCCAGCAGTTACTCACTAGCGCTTGGCTACGAGCAGTACTTC.

This clone came up a few times. Compared with germline, one end of the junction differs, possibly owing to a read error. The rearrangement joins TRBV28 to TRBJ2-7; 8 positions agree with TRBD2. This CDR3 comprises 16 residues. CDR1 and CDR2 (germline): MDHEN, SYDVKM. The CDR3 loop reads CASSPALAGPSHLRHF. Written as DNA, the CDR3 is TGTGCCAGCAGTCCGGCCTTAGCGGGACCCAGTCACTTGCGACACTTC.

The V and J genes are TRBV7-3 and TRBJ2-1; TRBD2 is a possible D gene (5 bases). The germline V gene encodes CDR1 SGHTA and CDR2 FQGTGA. Trimming removed 0 bases at V and 9 bases at J, with 12 bases between. The CDR3 runs 14 residues. In nucleotides, the CDR3 is TGTGCCAGCAGCTTAACCCCGGACTCGAGTGAGCAGTTCTTC. This translates into CASSLTPDSSEQFF.

This clone was recorded a few times. The rearrangement links TRBV2 to TRBJ1-2, with D perhaps matching TRBD1 (6 bases). This CDR3 has 13 amino acids. The V end was cut by 6 bases, the J end by 4 bases, with 12 bases between. Germline lookup yields CDR1 SNHLY and CDR2 FYNNEI. The CDR3 here is CASRRRGRYGYTF. In DNA form, the CDR3 reads TGTGCCAGCAGGAGGCGGGGGCGCTATGGCTACACCTTC. The full variable domain, rest sourced from reference TRBV2 and TRBJ1-2, is EPEVTQTPSHQVTQMGQEVILRCVPISNHLYFYWYRQILGQKVEFLVSFYNNEISEKSEIFDDQFSVERPDGSNFTLKIRSTKLEDSAMYFCASRRRGRYGYTFGSGTRLTVV.

The chain combines TRBV7-6 with TRBJ1-3; TRBD1 agrees at 7 bases. The CDR3 totals 15 residues. Per the germline V gene, CDR1 is SGHVS and CDR2 is FNYEAQ. The J segment lost 2 bases and the V segment lost 5 bases, leaving 6 bases of the junction unmatched. CDR3 region: CASSRQGGPGNTIYF. The DNA of the CDR3 is TGTGCCAGCAGCCGTCAGGGGGGTCCTGGAAACACCATATATTTT.

The chain is built from TRBV29-1 and TRBJ2-7, with TRBD1 identical over 9 bases. The CDR3 covers 15 residues. Germline CDR1 is SQVTM and CDR2 is ANQGSEA. V gave up 6 bases and J gave up 0 bases; unmatched junction bases: 9. The CDR3: CSVIPDRGPSYEQYF. The CDR3 region has the DNA TGCAGCGTGATACCGGACAGGGGCCCCTCCTACGAGCAGTACTTC.

V usage is TRBV2 and J usage is TRBJ2-2; maybe TRBD2 (6 bases). The CDR3 length is 13 residues. CDR1 is SNHLY and CDR2 is FYNNEI in the germline V gene. The ends were cut back, 6 bases at V and 6 bases at J, with 11 bases in the middle. The CDR3 nucleotides are TGTGCCAGCAGCCCGACTAGATCCGGGGAGCTGTTTTTT. This translates into CASSPTRSGELFF.

This clone was recorded a few times. The chain is built from TRBV7-2 and TRBJ2-4; 7 bases map to TRBD1. This CDR3 has 15 residues. Germline V gene sequence: CDR1 SGHTA, CDR2 FQGNSA. V lost 5 bases, J lost 3 bases, and 7 bases stayed unmatched. The CDR3 region has the DNA TGTGCCAGCAGCCCCCGGACAGGCGTCAAAAACATTCAGTACTTC. Translating it yields CASSPRTGVKNIQYF.

The chain joins TRBV11-2 to TRBJ1-1; D is perhaps TRBD1 (6 bases). From germline, CDR1 is SGHAT and CDR2 FQNNGV. V gave up 3 bases and J gave up 4 bases, with 9 bases separating them. The CDR3 length is 13 residues. CDR3 DNA: TGTGCCAGCAGCTTCCCAGGGGTCACTGAAGCTTTCTTT. Translating gives CASSFPGVTEAFF.

The chain joins TRBV12-5 to TRBJ2-1; 13 nucleotides match TRBD2. V lost 3 bases to trimming and J lost 0 bases; unmatched junction nucleotides: 11. The CDR3 sequence is 20 residues long. Germline V CDR1 and CDR2: LGHNT, FRNRAP. This chain's CDR3 is CASGLILTSGRSISYNEQFF. The CDR3 DNA reads as TGTGCTAGTGGTTTAATCCTGACTAGCGGGAGGTCCATCTCCTACAATGAGCAGTTCTTC.

The rearrangement links TRBV19 to TRBJ2-7, with TRBD2 identical over 11 bases. The CDR3 contains 15 residues. After removal of 6 bases from V and 1 base from J, the junction contained 5 bases not matched to a gene. The germline gives CDR1 LNHDA, CDR2 SQIVND (reference sequence). The CDR3 DNA is TGTGCCAGTAGGATACGGACTAGCGGGTCCTACGAGCAGTACTTC. Its translation: CASRIRTSGSYEQYF.

The genes are TRBV9 and TRBJ1-6; TRBD1 matches 8 bases. Trimming removed 4 bases from V and 7 bases from J; junction bases left unmatched: 4. The CDR3 sequence is 14 residues long. The germline V gene encodes CDR1 SGDLS and CDR2 YYNGEE. CDR3 in DNA: TGTGCCAGCAGCCTCCGACAGGGGAATTCACCCCTCCACTTT. It is translated as CASSLRQGNSPLHF.

This chain uses TRBV2 with TRBJ1-5, with TRBD1 matching 9 bases. Germline CDR1 reads SNHLY; CDR2 reads FYNNEI. The CDR3 is made up of 14 amino acids. The V segment lost 8 bases and the J segment 7 bases; nucleotides outside the gene matches: 9. CDR3 nucleotides: TGTGCCAGCCGAAACCGGGACAGGGACCAGCCCCAGCATTTT. It translates to CASRNRDRDQPQHF.

V usage is TRBV29-1 and J usage is TRBJ1-1; 7 bases match TRBD1. From germline, CDR1 is SQVTM and CDR2 ANQGSEA. The CDR3 length is 13 residues. V lost 6 bases, J lost 5 bases, and 9 bases stayed unmatched. Written as DNA, the CDR3 is TGCAGCGTGCTGACAGGGATGGGGACTGAAGCTTTCTTT. Its protein is CSVLTGMGTEAFF.